A selection of T cell receptor beta chains follows, all from one sample in a study of cytomegalovirus exposure and HLA in healthy donors. Profiled with immunoSEQ multiplex PCR; TCRdb holds only in-frame clones, not every one. The sample contains some 190,000 clones, around 80% of which appear only once. The sample consisted of PBMCs. All receptors come from a girl between 5 and 17 years old in good health and CMV-seropositive. Both conserved end residues are part of each CDR3. Each record gives: J gene, clone size, D gene, V gene, CDR3 DNA, CDR3 protein. D genes are given only for firm matches. Only part of the rows carry a size: once, few, many, or a class if the clone is expanded.

J: TRBJ2-1; size: few; D: TRBD2; V: TRBV5-5; DNA: TGTGCCAGCAGCTTTCGAACTAGCGGAGACAATGAGCAGTTCTTC; CDR3: CASSFRTSGDNEQFF
J: TRBJ2-7; size: -; D: TRBD2; V: TRBV18; DNA: TGTGCCAGCTCACCACGAGATCTAGCGGGGCAATCCTACGAGCAGTACTTC; CDR3: CASSPRDLAGQSYEQYF
J: TRBJ1-2; size: -; D: -; V: TRBV7-6; DNA: TGTGCCAGCAGCCTAAACCCACAGGGAGGGGCGGATGGCTACACCTTC; CDR3: CASSLNPQGGADGYTF
J: TRBJ2-3; size: -; D: -; V: TRBV6-1; DNA: TGTGCCAGCACCCGAACGGGGTCCACAGATACGCAGTATTTT; CDR3: CASTRTGSTDTQYF
J: TRBJ2-7; size: -; D: TRBD1; V: TRBV19; DNA: TGTGCCAGTAGGGCTGACAGGGACGCCTCCTACGAGCAGTACTTC; CDR3: CASRADRDASYEQYF
J: TRBJ1-5; size: -; D: TRBD1; V: TRBV9; DNA: TGTGCCAGCAGCGTAGGACAGGGAACTAATCAGCCCCAGCATTTT; CDR3: CASSVGQGTNQPQHF
J: TRBJ2-6; size: -; D: TRBD1; V: TRBV11-1; DNA: TGTGCCAGCAGCTCACAGGGGGCTGGGGCCAACGTCCTGACTTTC; CDR3: CASSSQGAGANVLTF
J: TRBJ2-2; size: -; D: -; V: TRBV7-7; DNA: TGTGCTAGCAGCTTACGCGCGAACACCGGGGAGCTGTTTTTT; CDR3: CASSLRANTGELFF
J: TRBJ2-1; size: -; D: TRBD2; V: TRBV4-1; DNA: TGCGCCAGCAGCCAACGACTAGCGGGAGTTCTAAATGAGCAGTTCTTC; CDR3: CASSQRLAGVLNEQFF
J: TRBJ1-5; size: -; D: -; V: TRBV29-1; DNA: TGCAGCGTTGGGTTAAGGGGGCAGCCCCAGCATTTT; CDR3: CSVGLRGQPQHF
J: TRBJ2-2; size: -; D: TRBD2; V: TRBV9; DNA: TGTGCCAGCAGCCCTGGGGGACTAGCGTTCGTATCGAACACCGGGGAGCTGTTTTTT; CDR3: CASSPGGLAFVSNTGELFF
J: TRBJ1-1; size: -; D: -; V: TRBV19; DNA: TGTGCCAGTAGTATGAACCTACTACGGGGGACGAACACTGAAGCTTTCTTT; CDR3: CASSMNLLRGTNTEAFF
J: TRBJ1-2; size: -; D: -; V: TRBV27; DNA: TGTGCCAGCAGTCCGCGGGGCAACCGTCCCTACACCTTC; CDR3: CASSPRGNRPYTF
J: TRBJ1-4; size: -; D: -; V: TRBV2; DNA: TGTGCCAGCAGTGAAGAGGGGATCGTGCTTAGTGAAAAACTGTTTTTT; CDR3: CASSEEGIVLSEKLFF
J: TRBJ2-2; size: -; D: -; V: TRBV5-1; DNA: TGCGCCAGCAGCTTAAGTAGCAGCCGCACCGGGGAGCTGTTTTTT; CDR3: CASSLSSSRTGELFF
J: TRBJ1-1; size: -; D: -; V: TRBV6-1; DNA: TGTGCCAGCAAGAGGACTGAAGCTTTCTTT; CDR3: CASKRTEAFF
J: TRBJ2-1; size: -; D: TRBD2; V: TRBV10-3; DNA: TGTGCCATCAGTGTGAGACTTAGTGGACTAGCGGGGATCAGCTCCTACAATGAGCAGTTCTTC; CDR3: CAISVRLSGLAGISSYNEQFF
J: TRBJ2-4; size: -; D: -; V: TRBV9; DNA: TGTGCCAGCAGCGCCAGCCAGGGAAACATTCAGTACTTC; CDR3: CASSASQGNIQYF
J: TRBJ1-1; size: -; D: TRBD1; V: TRBV7-9; DNA: TGTGCCAGCAACAGGGGGGCAACTGAAGCTTTCTTT; CDR3: CASNRGATEAFF
J: TRBJ1-1; size: -; D: TRBD1; V: TRBV4-1; DNA: TGCGCCAGCAGCCAAGATAAGTGGGGGCCAGGGGGCTTGAACACTGAAGCTTTCTTT; CDR3: CASSQDKWGPGGLNTEAFF
J: TRBJ2-5; size: -; D: TRBD2; V: TRBV10-1; DNA: TGCGCCAGCAGTGAGCCGAGACGGGCTAGCGGGAAGGAGACCCAGTACTTC; CDR3: CASSEPRRASGKETQYF
J: TRBJ1-2; size: -; D: -; V: TRBV29-1; DNA: TGCAGCGTTGAAACCAGGGGCTATGGCTACACCTTC; CDR3: CSVETRGYGYTF